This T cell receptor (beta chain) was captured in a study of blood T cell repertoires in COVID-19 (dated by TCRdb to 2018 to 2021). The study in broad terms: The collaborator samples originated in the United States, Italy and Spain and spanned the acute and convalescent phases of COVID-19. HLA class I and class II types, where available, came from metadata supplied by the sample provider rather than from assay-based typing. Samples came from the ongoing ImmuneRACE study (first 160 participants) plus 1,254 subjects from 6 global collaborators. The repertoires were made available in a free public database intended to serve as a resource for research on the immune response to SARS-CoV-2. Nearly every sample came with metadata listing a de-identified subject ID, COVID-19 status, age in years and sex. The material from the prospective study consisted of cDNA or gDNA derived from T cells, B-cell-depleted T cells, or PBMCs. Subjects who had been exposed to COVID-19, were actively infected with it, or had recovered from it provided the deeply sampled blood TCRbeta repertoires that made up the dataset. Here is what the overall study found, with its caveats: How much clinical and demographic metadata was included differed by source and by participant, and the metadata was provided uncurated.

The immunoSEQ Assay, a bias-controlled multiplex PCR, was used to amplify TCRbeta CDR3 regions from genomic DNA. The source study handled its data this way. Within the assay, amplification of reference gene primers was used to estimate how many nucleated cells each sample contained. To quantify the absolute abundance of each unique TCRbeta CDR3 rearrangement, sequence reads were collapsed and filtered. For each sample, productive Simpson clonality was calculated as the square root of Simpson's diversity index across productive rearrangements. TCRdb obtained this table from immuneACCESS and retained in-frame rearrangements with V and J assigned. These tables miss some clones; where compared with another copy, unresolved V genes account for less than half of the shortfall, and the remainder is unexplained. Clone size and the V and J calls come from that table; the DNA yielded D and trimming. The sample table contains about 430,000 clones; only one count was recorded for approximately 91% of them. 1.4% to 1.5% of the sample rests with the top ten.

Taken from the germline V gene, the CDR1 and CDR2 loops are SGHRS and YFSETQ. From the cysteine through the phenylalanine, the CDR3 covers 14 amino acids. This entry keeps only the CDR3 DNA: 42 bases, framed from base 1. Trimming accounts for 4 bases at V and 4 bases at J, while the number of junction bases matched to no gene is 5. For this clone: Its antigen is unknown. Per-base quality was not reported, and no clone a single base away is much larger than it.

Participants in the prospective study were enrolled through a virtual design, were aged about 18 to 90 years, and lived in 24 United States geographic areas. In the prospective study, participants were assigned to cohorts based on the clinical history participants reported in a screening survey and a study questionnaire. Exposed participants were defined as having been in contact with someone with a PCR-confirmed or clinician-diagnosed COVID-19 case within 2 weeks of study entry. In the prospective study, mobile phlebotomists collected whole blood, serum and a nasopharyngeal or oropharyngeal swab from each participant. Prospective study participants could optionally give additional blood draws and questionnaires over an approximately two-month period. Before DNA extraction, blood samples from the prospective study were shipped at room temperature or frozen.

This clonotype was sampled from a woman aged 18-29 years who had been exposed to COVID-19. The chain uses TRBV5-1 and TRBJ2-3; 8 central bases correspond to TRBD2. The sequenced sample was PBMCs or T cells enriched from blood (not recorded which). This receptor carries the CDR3 CASSLSGVSDTQYF. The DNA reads TGCGCCAGCAGCCTTAGCGGGGTCTCAGATACGCAGTATTTT.